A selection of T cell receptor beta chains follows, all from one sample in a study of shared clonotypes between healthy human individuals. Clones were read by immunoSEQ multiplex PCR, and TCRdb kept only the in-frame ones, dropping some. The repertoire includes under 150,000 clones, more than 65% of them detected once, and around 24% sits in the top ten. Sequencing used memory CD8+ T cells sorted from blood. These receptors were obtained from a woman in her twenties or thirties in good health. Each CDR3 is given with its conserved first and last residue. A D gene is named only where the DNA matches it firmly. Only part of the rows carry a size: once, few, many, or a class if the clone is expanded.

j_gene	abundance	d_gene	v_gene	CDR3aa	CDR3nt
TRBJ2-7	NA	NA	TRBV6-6	CASSDRVGGAYEQYF	TGTGCCAGCAGTGATAGGGTGGGCGGAGCATACGAGCAGTACTTC
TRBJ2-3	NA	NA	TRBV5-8	CASSLRRTDTQYF	TGTGCCAGCAGCTTGAGAAGGACAGATACGCAGTATTTT
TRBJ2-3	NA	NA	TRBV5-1	CASSLADSPRSRVRTDTQYF	TGCGCCAGCAGCTTGGCGGACTCTCCCCGGAGTCGGGTGCGGACAGATACGCAGTATTTT
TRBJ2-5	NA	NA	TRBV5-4	CASSSKRGETQYF	TGTGCCAGCAGCTCGAAGCGTGGAGAGACCCAGTACTTC
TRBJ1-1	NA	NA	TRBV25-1	CASSEYSGDTEAFF	TGTGCCAGCAGTGAATATTCCGGGGACACTGAAGCTTTCTTT
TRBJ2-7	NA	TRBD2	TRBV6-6	CASSPLAGGRAEQYF	TGTGCCAGCAGTCCCTTAGCGGGAGGGCGGGCCGAGCAGTACTTC
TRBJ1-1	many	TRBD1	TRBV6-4	CASSPGTENTEAFF	TGTGCCAGCAGCCCGGGGACAGAGAACACTGAAGCTTTCTTT
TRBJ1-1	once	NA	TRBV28	CASSPLETVMNTEAFF	TGTGCCAGCAGTCCACTGGAGACCGTTATGAACACTGAAGCTTTCTTT
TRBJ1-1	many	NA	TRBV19	CASSIWGITEAFF	TGTGCCAGTAGTATCTGGGGGATCACTGAAGCTTTCTTT
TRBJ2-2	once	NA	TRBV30	CAWLTGTGELFF	TGTGCCTGGCTAACGGGGACCGGGGAGCTGTTTTTT
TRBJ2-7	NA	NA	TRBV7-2	CASSLVEAGEFYEQYF	TGTGCCAGCAGCTTAGTCGAAGCCGGGGAGTTCTACGAGCAGTACTTC
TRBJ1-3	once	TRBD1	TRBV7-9	CASSLETGSSGNTIYF	TGTGCCAGCAGCTTAGAGACAGGGAGCTCTGGAAACACCATATATTTT
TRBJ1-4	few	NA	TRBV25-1	CASSPGSPNEKLFF	TGTGCCAGCAGTCCAGGGTCGCCTAATGAAAAACTGTTTTTT
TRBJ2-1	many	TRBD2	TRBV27	CASSGSGRPIYNEQFF	TGTGCCAGCAGCGGTAGCGGGAGGCCCATCTACAATGAGCAGTTCTTC
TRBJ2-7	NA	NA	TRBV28	CASSLRGRPAYEQYF	TGTGCCAGCAGTTTAAGGGGCAGGCCCGCCTACGAGCAGTACTTC
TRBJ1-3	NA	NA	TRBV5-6	CASSFGTSLPLSGNTIYF	TGTGCCAGCAGCTTCGGGACAAGTCTCCCCCTCTCTGGAAACACCATATATTTT
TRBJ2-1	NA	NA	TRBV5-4	CASSLGWVGYPYNEQFF	TGTGCCAGCAGCTTGGGATGGGTGGGTTACCCCTACAATGAGCAGTTCTTC
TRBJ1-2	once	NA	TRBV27	CASSLRGNYGYTF	TGTGCCAGCAGTTTAAGAGGAAACTATGGCTACACCTTC
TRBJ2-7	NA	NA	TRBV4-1	CASSIPGSQSYEQYF	TGTGCCAGCAGCATTCCTGGGTCGCAATCCTACGAGCAGTACTTC
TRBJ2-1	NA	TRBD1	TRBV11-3	CASSFYPGQPDNEQFF	TGTGCCAGCAGCTTTTATCCGGGACAGCCTGACAATGAGCAGTTCTTC
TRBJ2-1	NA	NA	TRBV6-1	CASSGRDSSYNEQFF	TGTGCCAGCAGTGGGCGGGATTCCTCCTACAATGAGCAGTTCTTC
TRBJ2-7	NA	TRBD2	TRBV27	CASNLGRTSYEQYF	TGTGCCAGCAATCTCGGGAGGACCTCCTACGAGCAGTACTTC
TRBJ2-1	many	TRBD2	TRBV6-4	CASSSGTSEYNEQFF	TGTGCCAGCAGTTCCGGGACTAGCGAATACAATGAGCAGTTCTTC
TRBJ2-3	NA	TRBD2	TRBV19	CASSILTSVGVSDFDTQYF	TGTGCCAGTAGTATTTTAACTAGCGTGGGGGTCTCCGATTTTGATACGCAGTATTTT
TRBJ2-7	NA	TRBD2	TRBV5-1	CASSLRTSGRVSYEQYF	TGCGCCAGCAGCTTACGGACTAGCGGGAGGGTTTCCTACGAGCAGTACTTC
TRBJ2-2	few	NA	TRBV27	CASSPEDSPTGELFF	TGTGCCAGCAGTCCCGAGGACAGTCCTACCGGGGAGCTGTTTTTT
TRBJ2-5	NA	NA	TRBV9	CASSGSGAWGETQYF	TGTGCCAGCAGCGGTAGCGGAGCCTGGGGGGAGACCCAGTACTTC
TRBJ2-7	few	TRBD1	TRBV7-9	CASSLGGQGSEQYF	TGTGCCAGCAGCTTAGGGGGACAGGGATCCGAGCAGTACTTC
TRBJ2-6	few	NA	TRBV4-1	CASSQDWGLEELWANVLTF	TGCGCCAGCAGCCAAGATTGGGGATTAGAGGAGCTCTGGGCCAACGTCCTGACTTTC
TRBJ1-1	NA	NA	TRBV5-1	CASSFGLNTEAFF	TGCGCCAGCAGCTTTGGGTTGAACACTGAAGCTTTCTTT
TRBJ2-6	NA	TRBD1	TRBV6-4	CASTPGTGGSGANVLTF	TGTGCCAGCACCCCAGGGACAGGGGGCTCTGGGGCCAACGTCCTGACTTTC
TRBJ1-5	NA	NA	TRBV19	CASSIVPSGTYSNQPQHF	TGTGCCAGTAGTATAGTACCTTCAGGGACCTATAGCAATCAGCCCCAGCATTTT
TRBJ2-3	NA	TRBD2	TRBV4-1	CASSQGLAGGGLSTDTQYF	TGCGCCAGCAGCCAAGGTCTAGCGGGAGGGGGGCTTAGCACAGATACGCAGTATTTT
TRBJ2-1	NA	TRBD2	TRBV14	CASSQVGLADNNEQFF	TGTGCCAGCAGCCAAGTAGGACTAGCGGACAACAATGAGCAGTTCTTC
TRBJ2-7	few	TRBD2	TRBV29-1	CSVVSSGRFNEQYF	TGCAGCGTTGTGTCTAGCGGGAGATTCAACGAGCAGTACTTC
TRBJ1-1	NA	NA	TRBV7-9	CASSSPGSVNTEAFF	TGTGCCAGCAGTAGTCCGGGTTCCGTCAACACTGAAGCTTTCTTT
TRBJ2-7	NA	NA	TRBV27	CASSLSAGWYEQYF	TGTGCCAGCAGTTTATCGGCAGGTTGGTACGAGCAGTACTTC
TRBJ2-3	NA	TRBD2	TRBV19	CASTRTGLAGYTQYF	TGTGCCAGTACCAGAACCGGACTAGCGGGGTATACGCAGTATTTT
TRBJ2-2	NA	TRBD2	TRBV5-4	CASSLLTSGFDGELFF	TGTGCCAGCAGCTTGTTGACTAGCGGGTTTGACGGGGAGCTGTTTTTT
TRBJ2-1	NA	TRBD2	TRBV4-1	CASSFGLAGYNEQFF	TGCGCCAGCAGCTTCGGACTAGCGGGGTACAATGAGCAGTTCTTC
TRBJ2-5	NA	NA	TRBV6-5	CASSYTVGTLQETQYF	TGTGCCAGCAGTTACACGGTCGGCACTTTGCAAGAGACCCAGTACTTC
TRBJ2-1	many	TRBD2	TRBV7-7	CASSLALAGGDNEQFF	TGTGCCAGCAGCTTAGCGCTAGCGGGAGGGGACAATGAGCAGTTCTTC
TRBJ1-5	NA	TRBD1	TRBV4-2	CASSQDRDRGQGQPQHF	TGTGCCAGCAGCCAAGATCGGGACAGGGGGCAGGGTCAGCCCCAGCATTTT
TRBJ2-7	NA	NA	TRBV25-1	CASSDTGPYEQYF	TGTGCCAGCAGCGACACGGGGCCCTACGAGCAGTACTTC
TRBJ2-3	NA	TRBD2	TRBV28	CASSFRTSGSDTQYF	TGTGCCAGCAGTTTCCGAACTAGCGGATCAGATACGCAGTATTTT
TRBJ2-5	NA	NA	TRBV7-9	CASSLRASLEQYF	TGTGCCAGCAGCTTGAGGGCATCTTTAGAGCAGTACTTC
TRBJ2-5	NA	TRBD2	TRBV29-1	CSASPGLEETQYF	TGCAGCGCTTCACCGGGACTAGAAGAGACCCAGTACTTC
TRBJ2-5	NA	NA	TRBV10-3	CAISKGTPRETQYF	TGTGCCATCAGTAAAGGGACACCTAGGGAGACCCAGTACTTC
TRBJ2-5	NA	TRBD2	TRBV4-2	CASSQPHPKAGGKQETQYF	TGTGCCAGCAGCCAACCACATCCCAAAGCGGGAGGTAAACAAGAGACCCAGTACTTC
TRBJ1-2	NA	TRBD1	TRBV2	CARNRQGPPGGYTF	TGTGCCAGAAACCGACAGGGCCCTCCGGGTGGCTACACCTTC
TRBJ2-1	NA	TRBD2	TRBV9	CASSVVGTSGYNEQFF	TGTGCCAGCAGCGTAGTGGGGACTAGCGGATACAATGAGCAGTTCTTC
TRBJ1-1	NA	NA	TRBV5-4	CASRHHIQAANTEAFF	TGTGCCAGCAGACATCATATTCAAGCGGCGAACACTGAAGCTTTCTTT
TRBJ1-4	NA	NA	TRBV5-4	CASSQEYLAAEKLFF	TGTGCCAGCAGCCAAGAATACCTAGCGGCGGAAAAACTGTTTTTT
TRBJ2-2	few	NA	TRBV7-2	CASSFWGNTGELFF	TGTGCCAGCAGCTTTTGGGGGAACACCGGGGAGCTGTTTTTT